These 18 T cell receptor beta chains share one sample of origin, sequenced in a study of T cells in Graves' hyperthyroidism and ophthalmopathy. There were TCR beta CDR3 regions amplified from RNA transcripts. Using the HTBI primer set, a first-round RT-PCR was run on the TCR CDR3. TCRdb redid the calling of the multiplex PCR reads with MiXCR, one entry per CDR3 protein. Altogether about 620,000 distinct CDR3 sequences are present, around 15% being singletons, with the ten largest covering less than 4.5%. What was sequenced was blood. Receptors were obtained from a woman younger than 45 with Graves' hyperthyroidism.

The table lists this clonotype with a few counts. V usage is TRBV19 and J usage is TRBJ2-1; D is unresolved. The V gene's germline CDR1 is LNHDA and CDR2 SQIVND (reference sequence). The germline V and J ends were trimmed by 6 bases and 4 bases, with 10 bases remaining between them. This CDR3 has 13 residues. This CDR3 reads CASSAVVYNEQFF. CDR3 sequence (DNA): TGTGCCAGTAGCGCCGTTGTATACAATGAGCAGTTCTTC.

This clonotype was seen at least ten times. The chain combines TRBV28 with TRBJ2-7, with 16 bases matching TRBD2. J gave up 4 bases and V 5 bases, and 5 bases lay outside the gene matches. This CDR3 comprises 16 residues. Germline-derived CDR1 and CDR2 are MDHEN and SYDVKM. This chain's CDR3 is CASSPQGLAGGYEQYF. CDR3 sequence (DNA): TGTGCCAGCAGTCCCCAGGGACTAGCGGGAGGGTACGAGCAGTACTTC. The variable domain in full, completed from reference TRBV28 and TRBJ2-7, reads DVKVTQSSRYLVKRTGEKVFLECVQDMDHENMFWYRQDPGLGLRLIYFSYDVKMKEKGDIPEGYSVSREKKERFSLILESASTNQTSMYLCASSPQGLAGGYEQYFGPGTRLTVT.

This clonotype was seen at least ten times. The J gene is TRBJ2-1, the V gene TRBV12-3 or TRBV12-4; 8 bases match TRBD2. With 1 base clipped from V and 5 bases from J, the junction kept 4 bases outside the gene matches. The CDR3 loop spans 15 amino acids. CDR3 in DNA: TGTGCCAGCAGTTTAGTTAGCGGGATAGACAATGAGCAGTTCTTC. Its protein is CASSLVSGIDNEQFF.

For this clonotype: A much larger clone lies one base from this, so it may be a read error. The chain couples TRBV2 to TRBJ1-1, with D unresolved. The V gene's germline CDR1 is SNHLY and CDR2 FYNNEI. The ends were cut back, 8 bases at V and 1 base at J, with 17 bases in the middle. The CDR3 runs 15 residues. The CDR3: CASDRPGLKNTEAFF. In DNA form, the CDR3 reads TGTGCCAGCGACCGACCAGGACTGAAGAACACTGAAGCTTTCTTT.

J is TRBJ2-7 and V is TRBV15; unclear D gene. The germline V gene has CDR1 LNHNV and CDR2 YYDKDF (reference sequence). Trimming took off 1 base at V and 2 bases at J, with 6 bases between the two ends. The CDR3 spans 13 residues. For the CDR3, the DNA is TGTGCCACCAGCAGAGTAAGGACCTACGAGCAGTACTTC. Its translation is CATSRVRTYEQYF.

This clonotype was counted at least ten times. The CDR3 sequence is CASRGPRASGSGEQFF. DNA of the CDR3: TGTGCCAGCAGGGGCCCGAGGGCTAGCGGGAGCGGTGAGCAGTTCTTC. V gene TRBV2 combines with J gene TRBJ2-1; 10 bases map to TRBD2. This CDR3 has 16 amino acids. The germline V gene has CDR1 SNHLY and CDR2 FYNNEI. Trimming took 6 bases from V and 9 from J; bases not matched to a gene: 14. The entire variable domain, with the rest obtained from reference TRBV2 and TRBJ2-1, is as follows: EPEVTQTPSHQVTQMGQEVILRCVPISNHLYFYWYRQILGQKVEFLVSFYNNEISEKSEIFDDQFSVERPDGSNFTLKIRSTKLEDSAMYFCASRGPRASGSGEQFFGPGTRLTVL.

This clonotype was detected many times. The rearrangement joins TRBV5-1 to TRBJ2-3, with D hard to call. The CDR3 extends over 12 amino acids. Germline V CDR1 and CDR2: SGHRS, YFSETQ. Trimming cost V 5 bases and J 5 bases, with 9 bases left between them. As DNA, the CDR3 is TGCGCCAGCAGTAGCCTCAGAGATACGCAGTATTTT. This codes for CASSSLRDTQYF. Using reference TRBV5-1 and TRBJ2-3 for the parts outside the CDR3, the full variable domain is KAGVTQTPRYLIKTRGQQVTLSCSPISGHRSVSWYQQTPGQGLQFLFEYFSETQRNKGNFPGRFSGRQFSNSRSEMNVSTLELGDSALYLCASSSLRDTQYFGPGTRLTVL.

The genes are TRBV5-1 and TRBJ2-7; D possibly corresponds to TRBD2 (5 bases). CDR1 and CDR2 (germline): SGHRS, YFSETQ. The CDR3 spans 14 residues. Trimming removed 4 bases at V and 0 bases at J, with 11 bases between. In DNA form, the CDR3 reads TGCGCCAGCAGCGCGGACGGGATCTCCTACGAGCAGTACTTC. This encodes CASSADGISYEQYF. The full variable domain, in which reference TRBV5-1 and TRBJ2-7 provide the parts outside the CDR3, is KAGVTQTPRYLIKTRGQQVTLSCSPISGHRSVSWYQQTPGQGLQFLFEYFSETQRNKGNFPGRFSGRQFSNSRSEMNVSTLELGDSALYLCASSADGISYEQYFGPGTRLTVT.

In its sample, this clonotype was seen many times. V and J are TRBV28 and TRBJ2-1; the D is unclear. Germline V gene sequence: CDR1 MDHEN, CDR2 SYDVKM. The V end was cut by 7 bases, the J end by 6 bases, with 7 bases between. The CDR3 loop spans 11 amino acids. The CDR3 sequence: CASMVFNEQFF. CDR3 sequence (DNA): TGTGCCAGCATGGTCTTCAATGAGCAGTTCTTC.

This clonotype was observed at least ten times. The J gene is TRBJ1-2, the V gene TRBV24-1; D possibly corresponds to TRBD1 (5 bases). Looked up from germline, CDR1 is KGHDR and CDR2 is SFDVKD. Trimming removed 4 bases at V and 4 bases at J, with 9 bases between. The CDR3 sequence is 13 residues long. In nucleotides, the CDR3 is TGTGCCACCAGTGACCGGGACGGCTATGGCTACACCTTC. This gives the protein CATSDRDGYGYTF.

The chain joins TRBV29-1 to TRBJ2-3, with unresolved D. Germline CDR1 is SQVTM and CDR2 is ANQGSEA. V gave up 2 bases and J gave up 2 bases, with 14 bases separating them. This CDR3 has 15 residues. The DNA of the CDR3 is TGCAGCGTTGAATGGGCCAGAGTACTCACAGATACGCAGTATTTT. Its translation is CSVEWARVLTDTQYF.

This clonotype was counted many times. The rearrangement links TRBV7-2 to TRBJ2-2; D unresolved. Deletions cut 4 bases from V and 6 bases from J, with 9 bases between. CDR3 length: 13 residues. In germline, CDR1 is SGHTA, CDR2 FQGNSA. In nucleotides, the CDR3 is TGTGCCAGCAGCTCGCAGTCTGCCGGGGAGCTGTTTTTT. Protein product: CASSSQSAGELFF.

Regarding this clonotype: A read error may be the cause here, since a much bigger clone is one base away. The chain carries TRBV15 and TRBJ1-1; no definite D call. The germline gives CDR1 LNHNV, CDR2 YYDKDF (reference sequence). This CDR3 has 14 residues. The V end lost 2 bases, the J end lost 4 bases, and 11 bases lay between the germline ends. The CDR3 here is CATSRRDVSTEAFF. Written as DNA, the CDR3 is TGTGCCACCAGCAGAAGGGATGTGAGCACTGAAGCTTTCTTT.

This rearrangement joins TRBV18 to TRBJ1-1; possible D gene TRBD1, 5 bases. Germline V CDR1 and CDR2: KGHSH, LQKENI. This CDR3 region has 17 residues. Trimming removed 6 bases at V and 3 bases at J, with 23 bases between. The DNA of the CDR3 is TGTGCCAGCTCGCTCTACAGACTGTCCAGGGAGGACACTGAAGCTTTCTTT. As protein: CASSLYRLSREDTEAFF.

Concerning this clonotype: A read error may produce the germline difference seen at one junction end. The CDR3 DNA sequence: TGTGGCAGCAGCTTAAGCGATAATGAGCAGTTCTTC. This gives the protein CGSSLSDNEQFF. This chain uses TRBV13 with TRBJ2-1, with D hard to call. This CDR3 spans 12 amino acids. CDR1 is PRHDT, CDR2 FYEKMQ, per germline (reference sequence).

This clonotype showed up many times. J is TRBJ1-1 and V is TRBV19; no clear D. Per germline, CDR1 LNHDA and CDR2 SQIVND (reference sequence). V shed 5 bases and J shed 4 bases, with 11 bases lying between them. The CDR3 sequence is 13 residues long. The CDR3 DNA reads as TGTGCCAGTAGTCCGTCTTTGGGCACTGAAGCTTTCTTT. This translates into CASSPSLGTEAFF.

This clonotype was seen a few times. The V and J genes are TRBV2 and TRBJ2-3; possibly TRBD2 for D (5 bases). Trimming cost V 6 bases and J 5 bases, with 12 bases left between them. Germline CDR1 is SNHLY and CDR2 is FYNNEI. The CDR3 extends over 13 amino acids. The CDR3 region is CASSPDWLDTQYF. CDR3 nucleotide sequence: TGTGCCAGCAGCCCGGACTGGTTAGATACGCAGTATTTT.

Notes on this clonotype: A much larger clone lies one base from this, so it may be a read error. The chain recombines TRBV20-1 with TRBJ2-5; 7 bases match TRBD1. The J segment lost 2 bases and the V segment lost 4 bases, leaving 10 bases of the junction unmatched. The CDR3 consists of 15 residues. Germline loops: CDR1 DFQATT, CDR2 SNEGSKA (reference sequence). DNA of the CDR3: TGCAGTGCTAATCCCTCCGGGGACAGACAAGAGACCCAGTACTTC. Translation: CSANPSGDRQETQYF.